The 11 T cell receptor beta chains reported below all come from one sample, sequenced in a study of blood T cell repertoires in COVID-19. The data were produced by immunoSEQ multiplex PCR, yet TCRdb's version contains in-frame clones alone and is incomplete. The sample lists about 120,000 clones; approximately 87% were seen once. What was sequenced was peripheral blood. The receptors come from a man aged 30-40 years with acute or convalescent COVID-19.

This chain uses TRBV19 with TRBJ1-6; possibly TRBD1 for D (6 bases). V dropped 5 bases and J dropped 7 bases, with 9 bases sitting between them. The CDR3 is 13 residues long. Germline V CDR1 and CDR2: LNHDA, SQIVND (reference sequence). DNA for the CDR3: TGTGCCAGTAGTGCTACAGGGAATTCACCCCTCCACTTT. This translates into CASSATGNSPLHF.

The chain couples TRBV7-9 to TRBJ2-1; unclear D gene. In germline, CDR1 is SEHNR, CDR2 FQNEAQ (reference sequence). The V end lost 5 bases, the J end lost 3 bases, and 11 bases lay between the germline ends. The CDR3 sequence is 14 residues long. The CDR3 DNA follows: TGTGCCAGCAGCCTTCTACAGAACTACAATGAGCAGTTCTTC. Encoded protein: CASSLLQNYNEQFF. Combining the CDR3 with reference TRBV7-9 and TRBJ2-1 gives the whole variable domain DTGVSQNPRHKITKRGQNVTFRCDPISEHNRLYWYRQTLGQGPEFLTYFQNEAQLEKSRLLSDRFSAERPKGSFSTLEIQRTEQGDSAMYLCASSLLQNYNEQFFGPGTRLTVL.

The chain combines TRBV27 with TRBJ2-3, with TRBD1 as a possible D gene (5 bases). The CDR3 sequence is 14 residues long. Germline assignment: CDR1 MNHEY and CDR2 SMNVEV (reference sequence). Deletions cut 5 bases from V and 1 base from J, with 10 bases between. DNA for the CDR3: TGTGCCAGCAGTCCAGGGCTACGCACAGATACGCAGTATTTT. Amino acids: CASSPGLRTDTQYF.

The sample holds a few counts of this clone. This rearrangement joins TRBV6-5 to TRBJ2-1, with D perhaps TRBD2 (5 bases). The ends were cut back, 1 base at V and 8 bases at J, with 9 bases in the middle. The CDR3 is made up of 13 amino acids. CDR1 MNHEY and CDR2 SVGAGI come from the germline V gene. The DNA of the CDR3 is TGTGCCAGCAGTTACTTACGGGGTGATGAGCAGTTCTTC. Its protein product is CASSYLRGDEQFF.

This chain connects TRBV19 to TRBJ1-1; D call uncertain. With 6 bases removed from V and 4 bases from J, the gap between germline ends came to 18 bases. The germline V gene has CDR1 LNHDA and CDR2 SQIVND (reference sequence). This CDR3 is built from 15 residues. In nucleotides, the CDR3 is TGTGCCAGTAGGAAAATCGAGGGCTCCGGCACTGAAGCTTTCTTT. Its translation is CASRKIEGSGTEAFF.

The rearrangement links TRBV24-1 to TRBJ1-2; 11 bases are shared with TRBD1. The V gene's germline CDR1 is KGHDR and CDR2 SFDVKD. CDR3 length equals 15 residues. Losses at the gene ends were 4 bases for V and 6 bases for J; bases not matched to a gene: 6. CDR3 sequence reads: CATSDRGQGANGYTF. CDR3 nucleotides: TGTGCCACCAGTGACCGCGGACAGGGGGCCAATGGCTACACCTTC.

This clone came up once. The CDR3 here is CAMKETSSVGDTQYF. The CDR3, as DNA: TGTGCCATGAAGGAAACTAGCAGTGTAGGAGATACGCAGTATTTT. The chain links TRBV10-3 to TRBJ2-3; possible D gene TRBD2, 6 bases. CDR1 is ENHRY, CDR2 SYGVKD, per germline. Trimming took 9 bases from V and 5 from J, leaving 21 bases between them. This CDR3 is built from 15 residues.

V usage is TRBV13 and J usage is TRBJ1-2, with D perhaps TRBD1 (5 bases). CDR3 length equals 14 residues. V was cut by 5 bases and J by 2 bases, with 12 bases left in between. Germline V CDR1 and CDR2: PRHDT, FYEKMQ (reference sequence). DNA of the CDR3: TGTGCCAGCAGCGGGGGGACCGACAACTATGGCTACACCTTC. Translation: CASSGGTDNYGYTF.

This chain's CDR3 is CASRNPMNTEAFF. CDR3 nucleotide sequence: TGTGCCAGCAGAAACCCTATGAACACTGAAGCTTTCTTT. The chain carries TRBV6-5 and TRBJ1-1; no reliable D call. Germline loops: CDR1 MNHEY, CDR2 SVGAGI. The CDR3 is 13 amino acids. V dropped 6 bases and J dropped 0 bases, with 8 bases sitting between them.

The chain employs TRBV18 and TRBJ1-1; 10 bases align to TRBD1. From germline, CDR1 is KGHSH and CDR2 LQKENI. The CDR3 covers 15 residues. V shed 3 bases, J shed 4 bases, and the junction held 5 bases outside the gene matches. The CDR3 DNA follows: TGTGCCAGCTCACCGCTGGGACAGGGGAGCACTGAAGCTTTCTTT. Encoded protein: CASSPLGQGSTEAFF.

This sequence joins TRBV3-1 (or the pseudogene TRBV3-2) and TRBJ2-2; 12 positions agree with TRBD2. CDR3 length equals 17 residues. J gave up 1 base and V 1 base, and 1 base lay outside the gene matches. CDR1 and CDR2 (germline): LGHDT, YNNKEL (reference sequence). This CDR3 reads CASSQGGLAGNTGELFF. As DNA, the CDR3 is TGTGCCAGCAGCCAAGGGGGACTAGCGGGGAACACCGGGGAGCTGTTTTTT.